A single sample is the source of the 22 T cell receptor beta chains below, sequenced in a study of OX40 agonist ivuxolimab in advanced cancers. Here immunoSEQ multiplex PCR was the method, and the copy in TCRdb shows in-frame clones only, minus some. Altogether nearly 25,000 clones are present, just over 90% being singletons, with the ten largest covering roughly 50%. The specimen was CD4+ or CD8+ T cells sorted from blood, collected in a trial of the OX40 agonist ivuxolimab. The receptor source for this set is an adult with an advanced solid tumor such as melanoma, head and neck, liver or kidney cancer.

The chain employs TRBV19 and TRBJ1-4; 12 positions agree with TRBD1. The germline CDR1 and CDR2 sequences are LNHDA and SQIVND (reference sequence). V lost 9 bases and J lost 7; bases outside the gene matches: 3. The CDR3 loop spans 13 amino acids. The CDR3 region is CASRDRGREKLFF. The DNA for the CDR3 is TGTGCCAGCCGGGACAGGGGGCGTGAAAAACTGTTTTTT.

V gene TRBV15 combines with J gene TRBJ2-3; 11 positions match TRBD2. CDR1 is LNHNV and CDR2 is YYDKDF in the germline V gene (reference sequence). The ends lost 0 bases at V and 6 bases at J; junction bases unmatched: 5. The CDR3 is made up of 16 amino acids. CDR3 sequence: CATSREGLAGGDTQYF. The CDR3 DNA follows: TGTGCCACCAGCAGAGAAGGGCTAGCGGGGGGCGATACGCAGTATTTT. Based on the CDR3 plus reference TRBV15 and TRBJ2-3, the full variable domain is DAMVIQNPRYQVTQFGKPVTLSCSQTLNHNVMYWYQQKSSQAPKLLFHYYDKDFNNEADTPDNFQSRRPNTSFCFLDIRSPGLGDTAMYLCATSREGLAGGDTQYFGPGTRLTVL.

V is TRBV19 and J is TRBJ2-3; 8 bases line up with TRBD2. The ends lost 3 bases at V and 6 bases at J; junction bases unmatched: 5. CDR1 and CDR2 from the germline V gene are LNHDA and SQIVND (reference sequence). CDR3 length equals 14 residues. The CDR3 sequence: CASSMREVGDTQYF. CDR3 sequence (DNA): TGTGCCAGTAGTATGCGGGAGGTGGGGGATACGCAGTATTTT.

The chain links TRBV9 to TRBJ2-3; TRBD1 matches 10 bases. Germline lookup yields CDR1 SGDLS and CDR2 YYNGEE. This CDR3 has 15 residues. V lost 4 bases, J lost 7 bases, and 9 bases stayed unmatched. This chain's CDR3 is CASSLGTGAPYTQYF. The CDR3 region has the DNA TGTGCCAGCAGCCTGGGGACAGGGGCCCCTTATACGCAGTATTTT.

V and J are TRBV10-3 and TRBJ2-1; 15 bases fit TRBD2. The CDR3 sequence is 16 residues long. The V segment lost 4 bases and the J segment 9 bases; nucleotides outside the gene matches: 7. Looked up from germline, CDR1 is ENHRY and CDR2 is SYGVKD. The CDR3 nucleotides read TGTGCCATCAGTGGGACTAGCGGGGGGGCCTCGGGTGAGCAGTTCTTC. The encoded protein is CAISGTSGGASGEQFF.

CDR3 sequence (DNA): TGTGCCAGCAGTGCCCTAGCGGGAGGAACCGGGGAGCTGTTTTTT. This gives the protein CASSALAGGTGELFF. The chain is built from TRBV2 and TRBJ2-2, with 11 positions matching TRBD2. Germline V gene sequence: CDR1 SNHLY, CDR2 FYNNEI. This CDR3 spans 15 amino acids. With V trimmed by 4 bases and J by 5 bases, 3 bases remained unmatched. The whole variable domain, filled in from reference TRBV2 and TRBJ2-2, reads EPEVTQTPSHQVTQMGQEVILRCVPISNHLYFYWYRQILGQKVEFLVSFYNNEISEKSEIFDDQFSVERPDGSNFTLKIRSTKLEDSAMYFCASSALAGGTGELFFGEGSRLTVL.

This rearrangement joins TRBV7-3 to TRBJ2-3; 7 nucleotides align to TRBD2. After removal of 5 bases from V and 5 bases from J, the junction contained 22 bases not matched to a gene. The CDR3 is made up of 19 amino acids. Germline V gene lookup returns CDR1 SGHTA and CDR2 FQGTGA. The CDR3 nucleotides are TGTGCCAGCAGCCCCCTCCGGAGCGGGAACCAACCCTTGGGAGATACGCAGTATTTT. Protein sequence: CASSPLRSGNQPLGDTQYF.

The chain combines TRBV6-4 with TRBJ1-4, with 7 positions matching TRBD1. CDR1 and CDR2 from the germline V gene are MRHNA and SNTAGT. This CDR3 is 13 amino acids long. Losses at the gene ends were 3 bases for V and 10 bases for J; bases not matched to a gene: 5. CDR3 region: CASSDQGGGKLFF. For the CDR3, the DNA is TGTGCCAGCAGTGATCAGGGGGGTGGAAAACTGTTTTTT.

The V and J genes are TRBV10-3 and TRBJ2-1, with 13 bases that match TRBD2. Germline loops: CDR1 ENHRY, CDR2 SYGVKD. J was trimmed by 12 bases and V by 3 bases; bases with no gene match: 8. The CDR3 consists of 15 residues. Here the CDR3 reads CAISDLGTSGIGQFF. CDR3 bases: TGTGCCATCAGTGACCTGGGGACTAGCGGGATCGGGCAGTTCTTC.

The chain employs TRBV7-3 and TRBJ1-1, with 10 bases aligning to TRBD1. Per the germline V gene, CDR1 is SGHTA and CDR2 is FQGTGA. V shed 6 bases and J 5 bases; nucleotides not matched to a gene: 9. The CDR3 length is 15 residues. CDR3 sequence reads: CASSYPDRGWTEAFF. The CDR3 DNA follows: TGTGCCAGCAGTTATCCGGACAGGGGGTGGACTGAAGCTTTCTTT.

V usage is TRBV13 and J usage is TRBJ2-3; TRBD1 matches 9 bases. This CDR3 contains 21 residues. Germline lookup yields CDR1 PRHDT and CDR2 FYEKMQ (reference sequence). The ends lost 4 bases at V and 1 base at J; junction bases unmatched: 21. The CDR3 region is CASSSFPSLRDRDSGTDTQYF. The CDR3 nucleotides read TGTGCCAGCAGCTCCTTCCCGTCGCTCCGGGACAGGGACTCGGGCACAGATACGCAGTATTTT.

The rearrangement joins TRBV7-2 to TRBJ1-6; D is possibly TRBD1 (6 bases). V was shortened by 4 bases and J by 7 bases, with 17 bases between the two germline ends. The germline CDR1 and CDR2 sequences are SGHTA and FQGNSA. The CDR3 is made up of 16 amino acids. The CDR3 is CASSSSSGQRNSPLHF. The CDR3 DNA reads TGTGCCAGCAGCTCTAGTTCCGGACAGAGGAATTCACCCCTCCACTTT.

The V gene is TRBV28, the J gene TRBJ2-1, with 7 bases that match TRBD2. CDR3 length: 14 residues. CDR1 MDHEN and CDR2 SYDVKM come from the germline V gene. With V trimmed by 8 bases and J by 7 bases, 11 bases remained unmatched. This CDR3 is CASALALSRNEQFF. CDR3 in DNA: TGTGCCAGCGCACTAGCGTTAAGTAGGAATGAGCAGTTCTTC.

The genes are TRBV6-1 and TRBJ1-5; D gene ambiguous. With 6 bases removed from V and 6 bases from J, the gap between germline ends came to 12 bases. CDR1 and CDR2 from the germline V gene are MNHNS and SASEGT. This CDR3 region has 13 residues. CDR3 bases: TGTGCCAGCAGCCTAACAGAGGGTCAGCCCCAGCATTTT. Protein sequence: CASSLTEGQPQHF.

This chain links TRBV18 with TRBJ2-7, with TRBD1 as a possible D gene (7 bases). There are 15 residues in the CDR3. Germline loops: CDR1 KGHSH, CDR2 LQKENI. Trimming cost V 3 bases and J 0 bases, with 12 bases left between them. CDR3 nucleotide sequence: TGTGCCAGCTCACCCCAGGGGGGAAGCTCCTACGAGCAGTACTTC. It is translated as CASSPQGGSSYEQYF.

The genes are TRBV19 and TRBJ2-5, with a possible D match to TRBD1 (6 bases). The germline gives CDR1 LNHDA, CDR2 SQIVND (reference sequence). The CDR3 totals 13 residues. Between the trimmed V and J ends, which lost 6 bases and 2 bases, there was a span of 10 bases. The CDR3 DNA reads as TGTGCCAGTAGAGGTAGGGGGCAAGAGACCCAGTACTTC. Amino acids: CASRGRGQETQYF.

Here the CDR3 DNA reads TGCGCCAGCAGCTTAACGGGACTAGGACAAGAGACCCAGTACTTC. This translates into CASSLTGLGQETQYF. V gene TRBV5-1 combines with J gene TRBJ2-5; 8 bases align to TRBD2. The CDR3 spans 15 residues. The germline CDR1 and CDR2 sequences are SGHRS and YFSETQ. The V and J ends lost 2 bases and 2 bases, in that order; junction bases with no gene match: 5.

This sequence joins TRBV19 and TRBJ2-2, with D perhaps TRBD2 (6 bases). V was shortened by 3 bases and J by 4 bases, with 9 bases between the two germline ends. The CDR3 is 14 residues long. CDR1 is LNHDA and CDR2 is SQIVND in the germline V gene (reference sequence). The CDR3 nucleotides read TGTGCCAGTAGTATGGAGGGACGCACCGGGGAGCTGTTTTTT. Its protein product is CASSMEGRTGELFF.

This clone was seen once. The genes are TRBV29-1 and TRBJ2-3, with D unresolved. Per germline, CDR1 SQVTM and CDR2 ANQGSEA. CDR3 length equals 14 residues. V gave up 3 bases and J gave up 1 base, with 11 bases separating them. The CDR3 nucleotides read TGCAGCGTTGAGGCCACGGTTGGCACAGATACGCAGTATTTT. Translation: CSVEATVGTDTQYF.

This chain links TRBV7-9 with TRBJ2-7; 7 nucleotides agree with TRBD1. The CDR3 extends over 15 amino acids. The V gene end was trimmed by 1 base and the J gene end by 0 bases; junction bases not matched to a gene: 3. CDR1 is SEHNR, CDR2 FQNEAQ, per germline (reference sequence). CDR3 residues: CASSLGGQLSYEQYF. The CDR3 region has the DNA TGTGCCAGCAGCTTAGGGGGACAGCTCTCCTACGAGCAGTACTTC.

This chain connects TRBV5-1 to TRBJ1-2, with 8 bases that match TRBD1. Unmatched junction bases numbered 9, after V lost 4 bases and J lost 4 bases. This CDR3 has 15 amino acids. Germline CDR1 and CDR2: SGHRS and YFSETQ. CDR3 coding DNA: TGCGCCAGCAGCCCCGGGACAGGACTTCTCTATGGCTACACCTTC. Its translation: CASSPGTGLLYGYTF.

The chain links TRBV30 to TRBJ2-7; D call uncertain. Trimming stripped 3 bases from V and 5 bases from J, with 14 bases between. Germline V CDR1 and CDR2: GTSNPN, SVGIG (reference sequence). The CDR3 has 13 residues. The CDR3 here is CAWSDWEANEQYF. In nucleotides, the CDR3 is TGTGCCTGGAGCGACTGGGAAGCGAACGAGCAGTACTTC.